A selection of T cell receptor beta chains follows, all from one sample in a study of technical replicates of blood from several donors. Using immunoSEQ multiplex PCR, the repertoire was profiled, and TCRdb retains in-frame clones only, with some absent. The data contain 95,000 or so clones, roughly 95% of them singletons. Sequencing used T cells isolated from PBMCs. These receptors came from a human donor in good health. Each CDR3 is given with its conserved first and last residue. A D gene is named only where the DNA matches it firmly. Size is stated for part of the rows, as once, few or many counts, or as a class when the clone is expanded.

CDR3 DNA: TGTGCCAGCAGTGAAGCGGGGCAAGAAGGACCGGGCCACACTGAAGCTTTCTTT; CDR3 protein: CASSEAGQEGPGHTEAFF; clone size: once; V gene: TRBV25-1; D gene: NA; J gene: TRBJ1-1
CDR3 DNA: TGTGCCAGCAGCGTACAACCGAACACTGAAGCTTTCTTT; CDR3 protein: CASSVQPNTEAFF; clone size: NA; V gene: TRBV13; D gene: NA; J gene: TRBJ1-1
CDR3 DNA: TGTGCCACCAGGAGGTATGGAGCGGAGACCCAGTACTTC; CDR3 protein: CATRRYGAETQYF; clone size: NA; V gene: TRBV15; D gene: NA; J gene: TRBJ2-5
CDR3 DNA: TGCGCCAGCAGCCAAGGGGACAGTCTCTATGGCTACACCTTC; CDR3 protein: CASSQGDSLYGYTF; clone size: NA; V gene: TRBV4-1; D gene: TRBD1; J gene: TRBJ1-2
CDR3 DNA: TGTGCCAGCGCGGATAGCCTGGACTACGAGCAGTACTTC; CDR3 protein: CASADSLDYEQYF; clone size: NA; V gene: TRBV6-1; D gene: NA; J gene: TRBJ2-7
CDR3 DNA: TGTGCTAGTGGTACTAGGGCAGATACGCAGTATTTT; CDR3 protein: CASGTRADTQYF; clone size: NA; V gene: TRBV12-5; D gene: NA; J gene: TRBJ2-3
CDR3 DNA: TGCGCCAGCAGCGCGGCGGGAGTCAACAATGAGCAGTTCTTC; CDR3 protein: CASSAAGVNNEQFF; clone size: NA; V gene: TRBV5-1; D gene: TRBD2; J gene: TRBJ2-1
CDR3 DNA: TGTGCCAGCAGTTCCTGTTCATGGCCACCCTATGGCTACACCTTC; CDR3 protein: CASSSCSWPPYGYTF; clone size: NA; V gene: TRBV28; D gene: NA; J gene: TRBJ1-2
CDR3 DNA: TGTGCCAGCGGACGAGGGTACGAGCAGTACTTC; CDR3 protein: CASGRGYEQYF; clone size: NA; V gene: TRBV27; D gene: NA; J gene: TRBJ2-7
CDR3 DNA: TGTGCCAGCAGACTAGCGGGGCAAGAGACCCAGTACTTC; CDR3 protein: CASRLAGQETQYF; clone size: NA; V gene: TRBV7-6; D gene: TRBD2; J gene: TRBJ2-5
CDR3 DNA: TGTGCCAGCAGCTGGACCGGACAGGGGGCTAGCTACACCTTC; CDR3 protein: CASSWTGQGASYTF; clone size: once; V gene: TRBV7-9; D gene: TRBD1; J gene: TRBJ1-2
CDR3 DNA: TGTGCCAGCAGCTCTACGTATTCCCCGAACACTGAAGCTTTCTTT; CDR3 protein: CASSSTYSPNTEAFF; clone size: NA; V gene: TRBV7-9; D gene: NA; J gene: TRBJ1-1
CDR3 DNA: TGCGCCAGCAGCCGGGAAGGAGGAAAACTGTTTTTT; CDR3 protein: CASSREGGKLFF; clone size: NA; V gene: TRBV4-1; D gene: NA; J gene: TRBJ1-4
CDR3 DNA: TGTGCCAGCAATAAGGGAGGGACCTACAATGAGCAGTTCTTC; CDR3 protein: CASNKGGTYNEQFF; clone size: NA; V gene: TRBV9; D gene: TRBD2; J gene: TRBJ2-1
CDR3 DNA: TGTGCCAGCAGCCCAGCCGGGACTAGCGGGATTGTTGAGCAGTTCTTC; CDR3 protein: CASSPAGTSGIVEQFF; clone size: NA; V gene: TRBV11-3; D gene: TRBD2; J gene: TRBJ2-1
CDR3 DNA: TGTGCCAGCAGCCGGCGACCGGGAATAGCAAATCAGCCCCAGCATTTT; CDR3 protein: CASSRRPGIANQPQHF; clone size: NA; V gene: TRBV5-8; D gene: NA; J gene: TRBJ1-5
CDR3 DNA: TGTGCCAGCGCAAGACAGGGGGACTATGGCTACACCTTC; CDR3 protein: CASARQGDYGYTF; clone size: NA; V gene: TRBV6-5; D gene: TRBD1; J gene: TRBJ1-2
CDR3 DNA: TGTGCCAGCAGCTTTCGGGGGGACTCCTACGAGCAGTACTTC; CDR3 protein: CASSFRGDSYEQYF; clone size: NA; V gene: TRBV13; D gene: TRBD2; J gene: TRBJ2-7
CDR3 DNA: TGTGCCAGCAGGCTAACTAGCAGTAGCACAGATACGCAGTATTTT; CDR3 protein: CASRLTSSSTDTQYF; clone size: NA; V gene: TRBV28; D gene: NA; J gene: TRBJ2-3
CDR3 DNA: TGTGCCTGGAGGCCAGCGGGAGGTTTCTACGAGCAGTACTTC; CDR3 protein: CAWRPAGGFYEQYF; clone size: NA; V gene: TRBV30; D gene: TRBD2; J gene: TRBJ2-7
CDR3 DNA: TGTGCCAGCAGTTATTCCGGACTAGCACTCTACGAGCAGTACTTC; CDR3 protein: CASSYSGLALYEQYF; clone size: NA; V gene: TRBV6-5; D gene: TRBD2; J gene: TRBJ2-7
CDR3 DNA: TGCGCCAGCAGCCAAGATGTTACGGGACTAGCGGGAAGCACAGATACGCAGTATTTT; CDR3 protein: CASSQDVTGLAGSTDTQYF; clone size: NA; V gene: TRBV4-3; D gene: TRBD2; J gene: TRBJ2-3
CDR3 DNA: TGTGCCAGCAGCTTTAGTCTGGTCTTACGAGAGACCCAGTACTTC; CDR3 protein: CASSFSLVLRETQYF; clone size: NA; V gene: TRBV7-2; D gene: NA; J gene: TRBJ2-5
CDR3 DNA: TGCAGCGTTGAAGATAACATCCAAGAGACCCAGTACTTC; CDR3 protein: CSVEDNIQETQYF; clone size: NA; V gene: TRBV29-1; D gene: NA; J gene: TRBJ2-5
CDR3 DNA: TGTGCCAGCAGTGAATGGAGAGATACGCAGTATTTT; CDR3 protein: CASSEWRDTQYF; clone size: NA; V gene: TRBV6-1; D gene: NA; J gene: TRBJ2-3
CDR3 DNA: TGTGCCAGCAGTTTGGCCCAGGGGGCGGCTGAAGCTTTCTTT; CDR3 protein: CASSLAQGAAEAFF; clone size: NA; V gene: TRBV6-5; D gene: TRBD1; J gene: TRBJ1-1
CDR3 DNA: TGTGCCAGCAGCGGAGAGGGACTAGCCGACTTC; CDR3 protein: CASSGEGLADF; clone size: NA; V gene: TRBV13; D gene: TRBD2; J gene: TRBJ2-7
CDR3 DNA: TGTGCCACCAGCAGAGTTTTGGGCAGGGAGCAGTACTTC; CDR3 protein: CATSRVLGREQYF; clone size: once; V gene: TRBV15; D gene: NA; J gene: TRBJ2-7
CDR3 DNA: TGCGCCAGCAGCCAAGGAACGGGTAGGCGTGAAAAACTGTTTTTT; CDR3 protein: CASSQGTGRREKLFF; clone size: NA; V gene: TRBV4-1; D gene: NA; J gene: TRBJ1-4
CDR3 DNA: TGCAGCGTTGTGGAGGGAGGGCCTTGGAATGAGCAGTTCTTC; CDR3 protein: CSVVEGGPWNEQFF; clone size: NA; V gene: TRBV29-1; D gene: TRBD2; J gene: TRBJ2-1
CDR3 DNA: TGTGCCAGCAGCCGAACCCCGGGACAGGGGGCCACTGAAGCTTTCTTT; CDR3 protein: CASSRTPGQGATEAFF; clone size: NA; V gene: TRBV6-6; D gene: TRBD1; J gene: TRBJ1-1
CDR3 DNA: TGTGCCAGCAGCATGTGGACAGGGACGAACACTGAAGCTTTCTTT; CDR3 protein: CASSMWTGTNTEAFF; clone size: few; V gene: TRBV7-9; D gene: TRBD1; J gene: TRBJ1-1
CDR3 DNA: TGTGCCAGTAGTATCATCGCGGGAGTTAATCACAATGAGCAGTTCTTC; CDR3 protein: CASSIIAGVNHNEQFF; clone size: NA; V gene: TRBV19; D gene: TRBD2; J gene: TRBJ2-1
CDR3 DNA: TGTGCCAGCACTACTAGTCTAAACATTCAGTACTTC; CDR3 protein: CASTTSLNIQYF; clone size: NA; V gene: TRBV7-2; D gene: NA; J gene: TRBJ2-4
CDR3 DNA: TGTGCCAGTCGACAGACAGGGACCGACGAGCAGTACTTC; CDR3 protein: CASRQTGTDEQYF; clone size: NA; V gene: TRBV19; D gene: TRBD1; J gene: TRBJ2-7
CDR3 DNA: TGCGCCAGCAGCCAAGATCGGACAAATTTATACGAGCAGTACTTC; CDR3 protein: CASSQDRTNLYEQYF; clone size: NA; V gene: TRBV4-3; D gene: NA; J gene: TRBJ2-7
CDR3 DNA: TGTGCCAGCAGCCCTCTAGACGGGGGGGCGGTTGATACGCAGTATTTT; CDR3 protein: CASSPLDGGAVDTQYF; clone size: NA; V gene: TRBV28; D gene: TRBD2; J gene: TRBJ2-3
CDR3 DNA: TGTGCCAGCAGTTTTAGACTGTACTCTGGGGCCAACGTCCTGACTTTC; CDR3 protein: CASSFRLYSGANVLTF; clone size: NA; V gene: TRBV27; D gene: NA; J gene: TRBJ2-6
CDR3 DNA: TGTGCCAGCAGTTACTCGATAGGGGTTGAAGAAGATACGCAGTATTTT; CDR3 protein: CASSYSIGVEEDTQYF; clone size: NA; V gene: TRBV6-5; D gene: NA; J gene: TRBJ2-3
CDR3 DNA: TGTGCCAGCAGCTTATCCAGCGGGAGTGCCGAGCAGTACTTC; CDR3 protein: CASSLSSGSAEQYF; clone size: NA; V gene: TRBV7-2; D gene: TRBD2; J gene: TRBJ2-7
CDR3 DNA: TGCGCCAGCAGCCTCTTAAACGGGACAGGTAATCAGCCCCAGCATTTT; CDR3 protein: CASSLLNGTGNQPQHF; clone size: NA; V gene: TRBV5-1; D gene: TRBD1; J gene: TRBJ1-5
CDR3 DNA: TGTGCCAGCAGCTTATCCGGTGAAAGCTCCTACAATGAGCAGTTCTTC; CDR3 protein: CASSLSGESSYNEQFF; clone size: once; V gene: TRBV13; D gene: NA; J gene: TRBJ2-1
CDR3 DNA: TGTGCCAGCAGTCCCAGGGGTAGAAACACCATATATTTT; CDR3 protein: CASSPRGRNTIYF; clone size: once; V gene: TRBV27; D gene: NA; J gene: TRBJ1-3
CDR3 DNA: TGTGCCAGCAGTTGGGACAGAACTAGCACAGATACGCAGTATTTT; CDR3 protein: CASSWDRTSTDTQYF; clone size: NA; V gene: TRBV6-5; D gene: TRBD1; J gene: TRBJ2-3
CDR3 DNA: TGCGCCAGCAGCTTGTCTGGACAGGTGAACACTGAAGCTTTCTTT; CDR3 protein: CASSLSGQVNTEAFF; clone size: NA; V gene: TRBV5-1; D gene: TRBD1; J gene: TRBJ1-1
CDR3 DNA: TGCGCCAGCAGCGTTGACAGGGCGTTCTACAATGAGCAGTTCTTC; CDR3 protein: CASSVDRAFYNEQFF; clone size: NA; V gene: TRBV5-1; D gene: TRBD1; J gene: TRBJ2-1
CDR3 DNA: TGTGCCAGCACCCCGGGGAGGCCCTCTGGAAACACCATATATTTT; CDR3 protein: CASTPGRPSGNTIYF; clone size: NA; V gene: TRBV28; D gene: NA; J gene: TRBJ1-3
CDR3 DNA: TGTGCCAGCAGCGTAGTGAGGAACAATGAGCAGTTCTTC; CDR3 protein: CASSVVRNNEQFF; clone size: NA; V gene: TRBV9; D gene: NA; J gene: TRBJ2-1
CDR3 DNA: TGCGCCAGCAGCTTGGCGACGGGACTGAATGAGCAGTTCTTC; CDR3 protein: CASSLATGLNEQFF; clone size: NA; V gene: TRBV5-1; D gene: NA; J gene: TRBJ2-1
CDR3 DNA: TGCGCCAGCAGCCAAGATTCCTACTACGAGCAGTACTTC; CDR3 protein: CASSQDSYYEQYF; clone size: NA; V gene: TRBV4-3; D gene: NA; J gene: TRBJ2-7
CDR3 DNA: TGTGCCAGCAACCTGGTTGGCCGCGAGCAGTACTTC; CDR3 protein: CASNLVGREQYF; clone size: NA; V gene: TRBV7-2; D gene: NA; J gene: TRBJ2-7
CDR3 DNA: TGCGCCAGCAGCCCGGGACAGGCGGGGGCTGGCTACACCTTC; CDR3 protein: CASSPGQAGAGYTF; clone size: NA; V gene: TRBV5-1; D gene: TRBD1; J gene: TRBJ1-2
CDR3 DNA: TGTGCCAGCAGCAAGTATACCGGGACTAGCGGGTTCGATGAGCAGTTCTTC; CDR3 protein: CASSKYTGTSGFDEQFF; clone size: NA; V gene: TRBV21-1; D gene: NA; J gene: TRBJ2-1
CDR3 DNA: TGTGCCAGCAGCAGGGGACTAGCGGGAGGTGCAGAGACCCAGTACTTC; CDR3 protein: CASSRGLAGGAETQYF; clone size: NA; V gene: TRBV5-4; D gene: TRBD2; J gene: TRBJ2-5
CDR3 DNA: TGTGCCAGTAGTATAAACCCAGGGGGCTTGGAGCCCCAGCATTTT; CDR3 protein: CASSINPGGLEPQHF; clone size: NA; V gene: TRBV19; D gene: TRBD1; J gene: TRBJ1-5
CDR3 DNA: TGTGCCAGCAGCGCACAGGGTATAGAGGAAAAACTGTTTTTT; CDR3 protein: CASSAQGIEEKLFF; clone size: NA; V gene: TRBV9; D gene: NA; J gene: TRBJ1-4
CDR3 DNA: TGTGCCAGCAGTCCCCAGAAGTTAGCGATATCTAACAATGAGCAGTTCTTC; CDR3 protein: CASSPQKLAISNNEQFF; clone size: NA; V gene: TRBV28; D gene: NA; J gene: TRBJ2-1
CDR3 DNA: TGTGCCAGCAGCTTATCCGGGGCCGGGGGTACCCAGTACTTC; CDR3 protein: CASSLSGAGGTQYF; clone size: NA; V gene: TRBV7-3; D gene: NA; J gene: TRBJ2-5